Sequencing of this T cell receptor (beta chain) was carried out in a study of vaccination and CD4 T cells after COVID-19 (dated by TCRdb to 2022 to 2024). Study-level background: Every convalescent patient had a positive nasal swab PCR test for SARS-CoV-2, with mild disease in nine patients and severe disease in one. The convalescent cohort comprised six males and four females, including two Hispanic individuals, seven Caucasians, two Asians and one multiracial person. Two doses of either the Pfizer-BioNTech BNT162b2 vaccine (n=8) or the Moderna mRNA-1273 vaccine (n=2) were administered to participants. Post-COVID blood samples from convalescent patients were collected a median of around 110 days after diagnosis, with a range of roughly 35 to 180 days. The time from the second vaccine dose to post-vaccine blood sampling had a median of roughly 77 days and ranged from roughly 13 to 241 days. The cultures were stimulated with overlapping spike peptide pools from SARS-CoV-2 and from the common cold coronaviruses HCoV-NL63, HCoV-OC43 and HCoV-229E. In control cultures, a CEFX viral epitope pool was used as positive control, an HIV-1 Nef peptide pool was used as negative control, or no peptide was added. In approximately ten COVID-19 convalescent patients and a handful of infection-naive healthy vaccine recipients, the spike-specific CD4+ TCR repertoire before mRNA vaccination was compared with the repertoire after mRNA vaccination. What the authors observed across the whole study: Of the vaccine-specific clones found in convalescent patients, nearly all (304 of 307) were mono-reactive for SARS-CoV-2 spike instead of being cross-reactive with common cold coronaviruses. In convalescent patients, a median around 86% of post-vaccine SARS-CoV-2-reactive clones were detected only after vaccination, suggesting vaccine-specific priming. The number of convalescent patients in the study was relatively small, and the study did not examine early timepoints following natural infection. An increase in the median number of SARS-CoV-2-reactive clonotypes from 21 after infection to a few dozen after vaccination was observed, but the change was not found to be significant.

Receptor libraries were prepared by PCR. DNA from cultured CD4+ T cells underwent TCR sequencing with the Oncomine TCR Beta short-read assay at the Johns Hopkins FTIC core. The QIAamp micro DNA kit was used to extract genomic DNA from the cultured CD4+ T cells. Oncomine TCR Beta libraries from cultured CD4+ T cells were pooled with unique dual indexes and sequenced on an Illumina iSeq 100. From the authors' description of their analysis: Non-productive sequences were filtered out, and CDR3s that did not start with C, did not end with F or W, or were shorter than 7 amino acids were discarded. The MANAFEST web application was used to identify antigen-specific clonotypes by comparing peptide-stimulated wells against reference wells and other culture wells. For a clone to be called positive, the clone needed an FDR below 0.05, an odds ratio above 5, and a productive frequency above 0.1% in at least two of three replicate wells. Cross-reactive clonotypes were defined as significantly expanded in both SARS-CoV-2 spike wells and at least one common cold coronavirus spike condition. Levenshtein distances (stringdist) and unrooted phylogenetic trees (ape) in R version 3.6.1 were used to assess CDR3 homology. TCRdb passed the public sequencing reads through fastp at Q25 and MiXCR, retaining productive beta sequences. Rows merge per CDR3 protein into single entries with the most common DNA and genes. TCRdb, not the authors, supplied the V and J calls. This sample lists about 17,000 distinct CDR3 sequences; around 46% were detected once. The ten largest clones capture 4.5% to 6% of the sample.

According to the study, the label for this sample's treatment or condition signals: roughly ten-day PBMC culture with coronavirus spike peptide pools or control peptides (ViraFEST assay). To expand antigen-specific T cells with peptide pools and then pick out the expanded clonotypes through TCR sequencing, the study relied on the ViraFEST assay. Positive SARS-CoV-2 PCR tests in the convalescent patients dated from March to December 2020, before Alpha, Beta and Delta variants emerged in the United States. PBMCs were cultured at roughly 1.9 million per well in IMDM supplemented with roughly 5.2% human AB serum and about 10 IU/ml IL-2, with about 10 ug/ml peptide pools added. Half of the culture medium was replaced with fresh IL-2-containing medium on days 3 and 7. After around 10 days of culture, CD4+ T cells were isolated by negative selection using the EasySep CD4+ T cell isolation kit. Ficoll-Paque Plus gradient centrifugation was used to isolate PBMCs from whole blood, and the isolated PBMCs were then either used fresh or cryopreserved at -140C. Each culture condition was generally run in triplicate wells.

Note on this clonotype: No antigen is known for it. Base quality data are lacking; no much larger clone is found one base away.

The CDR3 covers 13 residues, taking in both the cysteine and the phenylalanine. Only the CDR3 portion is preserved as DNA: 39 bases, with reading frame beginning at the first base. CDR1 and CDR2 (MNHEY, SVGEGT) derive from the germline V gene. Between the V and J ends, shortened by 11 bases and 5 bases respectively, the junction contains 19 bases. This chain is built from TRBV6-2 or TRBV6-3 and TRBJ2-7; the D gene could be TRBD1 or TRBD2, each one agreeing over 6 bases. This specimen was CD4+ T cells from blood, cultured in vitro, taken before SARS-CoV-2 vaccination. The origin of this receptor is a human donor who had recovered from COVID-19. The base sequence is TGTGCCCACTCGGGGGACATAGGCCACGAGCAGTACTTC. The encoded protein is CAHSGDIGHEQYF.